The 30 T cell receptor beta chains below were found in one sample sequenced in a study of T cells in Graves' hyperthyroidism and ophthalmopathy. Amplified TCR beta CDR3 regions came from RNA transcripts. A first-round RT-PCR of the TCR CDR3 used the HTBI primer set. TCRdb re-called the multiplex PCR reads through MiXCR, storing one row per CDR3 protein. The data contain about 480,000 distinct CDR3 sequences, 22% of them singletons. The sequenced sample consisted of blood. The receptors stem from a woman aged 70-85 years with Graves' ophthalmopathy.

The chain combines TRBV10-3 with TRBJ1-2, with D perhaps TRBD1 (5 bases). Germline lookup yields CDR1 ENHRY and CDR2 SYGVKD. Trimming removed 2 bases from V and 3 bases from J, with 7 bases in between. This CDR3 is 13 amino acids long. Here the CDR3 DNA reads TGTGCCATCAGTGAGGGGACTTACTATGGCTACACCTTC. It encodes CAISEGTYYGYTF.

The V gene is TRBV6-1, the J gene TRBJ2-1; TRBD1 matches at 9 bases. The CDR3 covers 13 residues. The germline V gene encodes CDR1 MNHNS and CDR2 SASEGT. Trimming took 6 bases from V and 6 from J; bases not matched to a gene: 3. The CDR3 reads CASRADRGNEQFF. For the CDR3, the DNA is TGTGCCAGCAGGGCGGACAGGGGCAATGAGCAGTTCTTC.

J is TRBJ1-5 and V is TRBV30; perhaps TRBD1 as D (6 bases). CDR3 size: 15 residues. Germline lookup yields CDR1 GTSNPN and CDR2 SVGIG (reference sequence). Trimming shortened V by 4 bases and J by 4 bases, and 17 bases separated the two germline ends. CDR3 loop: CAWTLGGLGNQPQHF. The CDR3 coding sequence is TGTGCCTGGACCCTGGGGGGGCTGGGGAATCAGCCCCAGCATTTT.

The genes are TRBV9 and TRBJ1-1; tentative D call: TRBD1 (5 bases). The CDR3 contains 13 residues. The germline gives CDR1 SGDLS, CDR2 YYNGEE. Trimming took 2 bases from V and 6 from J, leaving 11 bases between them. CDR3 loop: CASSVDYRSEAFF. Here the CDR3 DNA reads TGTGCCAGCAGCGTGGATTACAGGTCTGAAGCTTTCTTT.

This clonotype has just a few counts. The chain links TRBV20-1 to TRBJ1-4, with D unclear. The CDR3 has 16 amino acids. V lost 0 bases and J 4 bases, leaving 15 bases between the germline ends. Per germline, CDR1 DFQATT and CDR2 SNEGSKA (reference sequence). CDR3 in DNA: TGCAGTGCTAGAGATCTTTCCGCGGCTGGTAATGAAAAACTGTTTTTT. Residues: CSARDLSAAGNEKLFF.

This clonotype occurred many times. The V gene is TRBV28, the J gene TRBJ2-7; 11 bases fit TRBD2. The CDR3 has 17 residues. The V gene end was trimmed by 6 bases and the J gene end by 3 bases; junction bases not matched to a gene: 13. CDR1 is MDHEN and CDR2 is SYDVKM in the germline V gene. The CDR3 loop is CASSFLAGGGFHYEQYF. The CDR3 DNA follows: TGTGCCAGCAGCTTTTTAGCGGGAGGGGGGTTTCACTACGAGCAGTACTTC.

The chain recombines TRBV15 with TRBJ2-3; D not certain. Germline V gene data show CDR1 as LNHNV and CDR2 as YYDKDF (reference sequence). CDR3 length equals 17 residues. Trimming left V 2 bases short and J 2 bases short, with 17 bases between. DNA of the CDR3: TGTGCCACCAGCAGACCCCGCGGCCCCGGATTCACAGATACGCAGTATTTT. The encoded protein is CATSRPRGPGFTDTQYF.

This chain joins TRBV30 and TRBJ2-1; TRBD2 might be the D (6 bases). Trimming pared 4 bases from V and 5 bases from J, leaving 15 bases between. Germline V gives CDR1 GTSNPN, CDR2 SVGIG (reference sequence). The CDR3 sequence is 14 residues long. The CDR3 sequence is CAWTPGLTDNEQFF. CDR3 DNA: TGTGCCTGGACCCCGGGACTTACCGACAATGAGCAGTTCTTC.

The CDR3: CASFMGAYNEQFF. DNA of the CDR3: TGTGCCAGCTTTATGGGAGCCTACAATGAGCAGTTCTTC. The chain uses TRBV18 and TRBJ2-1; weak D call: TRBD2 (5 bases). The ends were cut back, 7 bases at V and 2 bases at J, with 9 bases in the middle. The germline CDR1 and CDR2 sequences are KGHSH and LQKENI. The CDR3 covers 13 residues.

The sample holds one count of this clonotype. The CDR3 protein is CAWDEGLAGIFAGELFF. The CDR3 DNA follows: TGTGCCTGGGATGAGGGACTAGCGGGTATTTTCGCCGGGGAGCTGTTTTTT. This sequence joins TRBV30 and TRBJ2-2, with 12 bases aligning to TRBD2. Germline-derived CDR1 and CDR2 are GTSNPN and SVGIG (reference sequence). The CDR3 has 17 residues. Losses at the gene ends were 5 bases for V and 6 bases for J; bases not matched to a gene: 13.

This clonotype was counted many times. The chain employs TRBV10-3 and TRBJ1-1; 8 bases match TRBD1. Germline V CDR1 and CDR2: ENHRY, SYGVKD. Trimming at V came to 5 bases and at J to 2 bases, leaving 13 bases not matched to a gene. CDR3 length: 17 amino acids. The CDR3 bases are TGTGCCATCAGTAAATCGTCCGGGACAGGTCCTAACACTGAAGCTTTCTTT. It is translated as CAISKSSGTGPNTEAFF.

The V call is TRBV15, the J call TRBJ1-6; D is ambiguous. This CDR3 is built from 14 residues. The germline gives CDR1 LNHNV, CDR2 YYDKDF (reference sequence). V was pared by 1 base and J by 5 bases, with 6 bases between. CDR3 residues: CATSRGQNNSPLHF. The DNA of the CDR3 is TGTGCCACCAGCAGAGGTCAGAATAATTCACCCCTCCACTTT.

This clonotype was counted many times. V gene TRBV5-1 combines with J gene TRBJ1-1, with D unclear. Germline V CDR1 and CDR2: SGHRS, YFSETQ. The CDR3 extends over 12 amino acids. The V and J ends lost 5 bases and 1 base respectively, with 6 bases between them. Here the CDR3 DNA reads TGCGCCAGCAGTACCGGGAACACTGAAGCTTTCTTT. It is translated as CASSTGNTEAFF.

This clonotype was counted many times. The rearrangement uses TRBV7-2 and TRBJ2-1; D unresolved. The CDR3 extends over 15 amino acids. Germline CDR1 SGHTA, CDR2 FQGNSA. V dropped 2 bases and J dropped 0 bases, with 8 bases sitting between them. The CDR3, as DNA: TGTGCCAGCAGCTTACGGCGGTCCTCCTACAATGAGCAGTTCTTC. Protein sequence: CASSLRRSSYNEQFF.

This chain uses TRBV11-2 with TRBJ1-1; possible D gene TRBD1, 6 bases. The CDR3 loop spans 13 amino acids. In germline, CDR1 is SGHAT, CDR2 FQNNGV. The V end lost 0 bases, the J end lost 6 bases, and 8 bases lay between the germline ends. The CDR3 region has the DNA TGTGCCAGCAGCTTAGATAGGGGGGCTGAAGCTTTCTTT. It is translated as CASSLDRGAEAFF.

Remarks on this clonotype: A read error may be the cause here, since a much bigger clone is one base away. It is likely a read error, because the conserved phenylalanine at the end of the CDR3 is missing. The gene calls are TRBV28 and TRBJ2-7; 7 bases match TRBD1. Germline CDR1 is MDHEN and CDR2 is SYDVKM. V trimming: 6 bases; J trimming: 2 bases; junction bases outside the gene matches: 7. CDR3 length: 14 residues. The CDR3 sequence is CASSRPGQTYEQYL. CDR3 nucleotide sequence: TGTGCCAGCAGCCGGCCGGGACAGACCTACGAGCAGTACCTC.

The J gene is TRBJ1-1, the V gene TRBV7-9, with D uncertain. The V end lost 1 base, the J end lost 5 bases, and 14 bases lay between the germline ends. The germline V gene has CDR1 SEHNR and CDR2 FQNEAQ (reference sequence). CDR3 length: 15 amino acids. CDR3 DNA sequence: TGTGCCAGCAGCTTAGGTTACGACTTGGGGACTGAAGCTTTCTTT. Protein sequence: CASSLGYDLGTEAFF.

The chain employs TRBV6-2 or TRBV6-3 and TRBJ1-6; D is unclear. This CDR3 is built from 15 residues. Trimming took 6 bases from V and 0 from J, leaving 9 bases between them. Germline loops: CDR1 MNHEY, CDR2 SVGEGT. Written as DNA, the CDR3 is TGTGCCAGCAGCGAAGTGGGCTCCTATAATTCACCCCTCCACTTT. It codes for CASSEVGSYNSPLHF.

This sequence joins TRBV6-1 and TRBJ2-2; the match to TRBD2 covers 8 bases. From germline, CDR1 is MNHNS and CDR2 SASEGT. Trimming at V came to 4 bases and at J to 3 bases, leaving 4 bases not matched to a gene. The CDR3 covers 15 residues. CDR3 loop: CASSAIAGHTGELFF. In nucleotides, the CDR3 is TGTGCCAGCAGTGCAATAGCGGGACACACCGGGGAGCTGTTTTTT.

This clonotype was seen a handful of times. The chain uses TRBV6-1 and TRBJ2-3, with 9 nucleotides matching TRBD2. Germline V gene sequence: CDR1 MNHNS, CDR2 SASEGT. J gave up 5 bases and V 5 bases, and 11 bases lay outside the gene matches. This CDR3 spans 16 amino acids. The CDR3 protein is CASSPRGSGRKDTQYF. In DNA, the CDR3 is TGTGCCAGCAGTCCCCGGGGGAGCGGGAGGAAAGATACGCAGTATTTT.

This clonotype has only a few counts. V and J are TRBV7-3 and TRBJ2-7, with 8 bases fitting TRBD1. The V gene end was trimmed by 2 bases and the J gene end by 3 bases; junction bases not matched to a gene: 6. This CDR3 comprises 15 residues. Germline CDR1 reads SGHTA; CDR2 reads FQGTGA. CDR3 in amino acids: CASSLSGDRIYEQYF. The CDR3 nucleotides are TGTGCCAGCAGCTTATCAGGGGACAGGATCTACGAGCAGTACTTC.

This clonotype occurred many times. V and J are TRBV12-3 or TRBV12-4 and TRBJ1-5; 8 bases agree with TRBD1. The V and J ends lost 1 base and 0 bases, in that order; junction bases with no gene match: 2. The length of the CDR3 is 16 residues. The CDR3, as DNA: TGTGCCAGCAGTTTAGGAGGGACAGGTAGCAATCAGCCCCAGCATTTT. Translated: CASSLGGTGSNQPQHF.

This chain connects TRBV6-4 to TRBJ1-6, with a weak D call TRBD1 (6 bases). The CDR3 runs to 16 residues. Germline lookup yields CDR1 MRHNA and CDR2 SNTAGT. V shed 5 bases and J shed 3 bases, with 14 bases lying between them. CDR3 nucleotide sequence: TGTGCCAGCAGTCCACTCAGGACAGTCTATAATTCACCCCTCCACTTT. This encodes CASSPLRTVYNSPLHF.

V usage is TRBV20-1 and J usage is TRBJ1-2, with D unresolved. V dropped 0 bases and J dropped 7 bases, with 12 bases sitting between them. The CDR3 runs 13 residues. Germline lookup yields CDR1 DFQATT and CDR2 SNEGSKA (reference sequence). The CDR3 coding sequence is TGCAGTGCTAGAGAGCGCCCAGCGGCTGGCTACACCTTC. Encoded protein: CSARERPAAGYTF.

This clonotype was counted only a few times. The chain links TRBV11-2 to TRBJ2-6, with D perhaps matching TRBD2 (5 bases). CDR3 length: 15 amino acids. V was trimmed by 7 bases and J by 0 bases, leaving 10 bases between them. The germline V gene has CDR1 SGHAT and CDR2 FQNNGV. The CDR3 loop is CASNRGISGANVLTF. The CDR3 DNA reads as TGTGCCAGCAACAGAGGGATCTCTGGGGCCAACGTCCTGACTTTC.

The sample holds a few counts of this clonotype. This sequence joins TRBV7-2 and TRBJ2-1; tentative D call: TRBD2 (5 bases). Germline V CDR1 and CDR2: SGHTA, FQGNSA. This CDR3 comprises 17 residues. The germline V and J ends were trimmed by 5 bases and 0 bases, with 17 bases remaining between them. In nucleotides, the CDR3 is TGTGCCAGCAGCCCACCTTCGCGGGTGAGCTCCTACAATGAGCAGTTCTTC. It translates to CASSPPSRVSSYNEQFF.

This clonotype was seen ten or more times. This rearrangement joins TRBV28 to TRBJ2-1, with unresolved D. The CDR3 spans 11 residues. Trimming pared 3 bases from V and 12 bases from J, leaving 9 bases between. Germline CDR1 and CDR2: MDHEN and SYDVKM. The CDR3 coding sequence is TGTGCCAGCAGTTTCAAGGCCTTGCAGTTCTTC. Translating it yields CASSFKALQFF.

This clonotype was detected many times. The J gene is TRBJ1-4, the V gene TRBV12-3 or TRBV12-4; 9 bases map to TRBD1. The J segment lost 7 bases and the V segment lost 4 bases, leaving 7 bases of the junction unmatched. CDR3 length: 15 residues. The CDR3 DNA is TGTGCCAGCAGTTCGGGGACAGGGAAGGCTGAAAAACTGTTTTTT. Translation gives CASSSGTGKAEKLFF.

The chain couples TRBV6-1 to TRBJ1-2; 7 nucleotides line up with TRBD1. CDR1 and CDR2 (germline): MNHNS, SASEGT. The CDR3 sequence is 13 residues long. The V segment lost 7 bases and the J segment 8 bases; nucleotides outside the gene matches: 10. The CDR3 nucleotides read TGTGCCAGCACCAGAACCTTAGGGGGCGGCTACACCTTC. Translation gives CASTRTLGGGYTF.

This clonotype occurred a few times. The rearrangement joins TRBV6-2 or TRBV6-3 to TRBJ2-7; TRBD2 aligns across 9 bases. Germline lookup yields CDR1 MNHEY and CDR2 SVGEGT. With V trimmed by 11 bases and J by 5 bases, 16 bases remained unmatched. The CDR3 is made up of 15 amino acids. In nucleotides, the CDR3 is TGTGCCTCGGGGAGGCTAGCGGGAATCCCTAACGAGCAGTACTTC. It yields the protein CASGRLAGIPNEQYF.